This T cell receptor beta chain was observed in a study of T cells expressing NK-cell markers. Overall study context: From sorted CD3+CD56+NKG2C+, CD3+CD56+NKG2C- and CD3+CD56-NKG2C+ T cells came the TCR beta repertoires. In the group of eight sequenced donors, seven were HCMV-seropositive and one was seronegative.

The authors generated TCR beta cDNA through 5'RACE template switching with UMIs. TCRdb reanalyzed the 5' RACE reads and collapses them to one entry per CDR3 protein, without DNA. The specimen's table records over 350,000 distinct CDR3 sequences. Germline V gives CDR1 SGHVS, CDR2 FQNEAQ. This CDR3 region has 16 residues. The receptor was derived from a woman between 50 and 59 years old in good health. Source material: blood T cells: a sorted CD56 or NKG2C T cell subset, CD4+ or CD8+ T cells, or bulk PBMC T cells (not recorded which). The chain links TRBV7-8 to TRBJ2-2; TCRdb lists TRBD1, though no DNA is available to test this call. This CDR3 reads CASIPPGRQNTGELFF.